Following are 26 T cell receptor beta chains from one sample sequenced in a study of Graves' ophthalmopathy and Graves' hyperthyroidism. Using RNA transcripts, the TCR beta CDR3 regions were amplified. Scientists carried out first-round RT-PCR using HTBI primers and then a second-round multiplex PCR. A single record per CDR3 protein comes from TCRdb applying MiXCR to the multiplex PCR reads. The table records about 160,000 distinct CDR3 sequences, less than 45% of them present only once. Material: peripheral blood. These receptors were collected from a woman aged 40 to 50 with Graves' ophthalmopathy.

This clonotype was picked up many times. The V call is TRBV19, the J call TRBJ2-7, with TRBD1 as a possible D gene (5 bases). The germline V and J ends were trimmed by 1 base and 4 bases, with 11 bases remaining between them. The length of the CDR3 is 14 residues. Germline V gives CDR1 LNHDA, CDR2 SQIVND (reference sequence). CDR3 residues: CASSIVAGLYEQYF. The CDR3 nucleotides are TGTGCCAGTAGTATAGTCGCAGGGTTGTACGAGCAGTACTTC.

In its sample, this clonotype was seen once. V is TRBV7-6 and J is TRBJ1-1; tentatively, D is TRBD1 (5 bases). This CDR3 is built from 13 residues. The V gene's germline CDR1 is SGHVS and CDR2 FNYEAQ. With 8 bases removed from V and 3 bases from J, the gap between germline ends came to 13 bases. DNA of the CDR3: TGTGCCAGCGCTGGGACGCGGGACACTGAAGCTTTCTTT. Translation: CASAGTRDTEAFF.

This clonotype was seen once. The rearrangement links TRBV6-1 to TRBJ2-7, with D possibly TRBD2 on 6 matching bases. In germline, CDR1 is MNHNS, CDR2 SASEGT. The CDR3 has 14 residues. Trimming left V 0 bases short and J 0 bases short, with 6 bases between. The chain's CDR3 is CASSEASGSYEQYF. CDR3 nucleotide sequence: TGTGCCAGCAGTGAAGCTAGCGGCTCCTACGAGCAGTACTTC.

The rearrangement joins TRBV6-5 to TRBJ1-6; perhaps TRBD1 as D (6 bases). CDR1 is MNHEY and CDR2 is SVGAGI in the germline V gene. The length of the CDR3 is 16 residues. V was shortened by 2 bases and J by 6 bases, with 14 bases between the two germline ends. CDR3 amino acids: CASSYGGGESNSPLHF. In nucleotides, the CDR3 is TGTGCCAGCAGTTACGGGGGCGGGGAATCTAATTCACCCCTCCACTTT.

This clonotype was observed at least ten times. The chain couples TRBV11-2 to TRBJ2-7; 7 nucleotides match TRBD1. The V segment lost 5 bases and the J segment 4 bases; nucleotides outside the gene matches: 14. Per germline, CDR1 SGHAT and CDR2 FQNNGV. The CDR3 consists of 16 residues. The DNA of the CDR3 is TGTGCCAGCAGCGTCGACTCGACAGGGACGACGTACGAGCAGTACTTC. This sequence encodes CASSVDSTGTTYEQYF.

This chain links TRBV24-1 with TRBJ2-5; 12 positions agree with TRBD1. The V gene end was trimmed by 7 bases and the J gene end by 5 bases; junction bases not matched to a gene: 4. Per the germline V gene, CDR1 is KGHDR and CDR2 is SFDVKD. CDR3 length: 14 amino acids. For the CDR3, the DNA is TGTGCCACCAGCGGGACAGGGGGCTGGGAGACCCAGTACTTC. Translating it yields CATSGTGGWETQYF.

The V call is TRBV20-1, the J call TRBJ1-1; tentative D call: TRBD1 (6 bases). V was clipped by 5 bases and J by 8 bases, with 12 bases between them. The CDR3 has 11 residues. In germline, CDR1 is DFQATT, CDR2 SNEGSKA (reference sequence). The CDR3 DNA sequence: TGCAGTGCTCACGCCGGACAGGAAGCTTTCTTT. As protein: CSAHAGQEAFF.

In this sample, this clonotype turned up many times. The V call is TRBV6-5, the J call TRBJ1-6, with 10 bases fitting TRBD1. J was trimmed by 7 bases and V by 0 bases; bases with no gene match: 9. CDR1 and CDR2 (germline): MNHEY, SVGAGI. CDR3 length: 18 amino acids. DNA of the CDR3: TGTGCCAGCAGTTACTCAGGCCGGGACAGGGGTCAGAATTCACCCCTCCACTTT. Amino acids: CASSYSGRDRGQNSPLHF.

This clonotype has at least ten counts. The chain employs TRBV12-5 and TRBJ1-6; 10 positions match TRBD1. The J segment lost 8 bases and the V segment lost 4 bases, leaving 5 bases of the junction unmatched. CDR1 and CDR2 (germline): LGHNT, FRNRAP. The CDR3 contains 15 residues. This chain's CDR3 is CASGWGGQGDSPLHF. For the CDR3, the DNA is TGTGCTAGTGGTTGGGGAGGACAGGGGGATTCACCCCTCCACTTT.

This clonotype was detected many times. V gene TRBV27 combines with J gene TRBJ1-5; 7 bases line up with TRBD1. Looked up from germline, CDR1 is MNHEY and CDR2 is SMNVEV (reference sequence). The CDR3 has 12 amino acids. The ends lost 9 bases at V and 7 bases at J; junction bases unmatched: 6. CDR3 loop: CASGQVGQPQHF. CDR3 coding DNA: TGTGCCAGTGGACAGGTTGGACAGCCCCAGCATTTT.

This sequence joins TRBV6-5 and TRBJ2-2, with D possibly TRBD1 on 5 matching bases. Germline CDR1 reads MNHEY; CDR2 reads SVGAGI. The V end was cut by 2 bases, the J end by 1 base, with 5 bases between. This CDR3 is built from 14 residues. CDR3 sequence: CASSYDRNTGELFF. The CDR3 bases are TGTGCCAGCAGTTACGACAGGAACACCGGGGAGCTGTTTTTT.

J is TRBJ2-2 and V is TRBV6-1; no reliable D call. The CDR3 extends over 15 amino acids. The V end was cut by 1 base, the J end by 1 base, with 7 bases between. CDR1 is MNHNS and CDR2 is SASEGT in the germline V gene. The CDR3 DNA follows: TGTGCCAGCAGTGAAGTCTTAGAGAACACCGGGGAGCTGTTTTTT. It specifies CASSEVLENTGELFF.

At least ten counts were recorded for this clonotype. CDR3 DNA sequence: TGTGCCAGCTCACCTTCGAGGGTTAGCAATCAGCCCCAGCATTTT. Its translation: CASSPSRVSNQPQHF. The chain has TRBV18 and TRBJ1-5; D is ambiguous. This CDR3 is 15 amino acids long. The ends were cut back, 3 bases at V and 0 bases at J, with 9 bases in the middle. Germline V CDR1 and CDR2: KGHSH, LQKENI. Filled out from reference TRBV18 and TRBJ1-5, the complete variable domain reads NAGVMQNPRHLVRRRGQEARLRCSPMKGHSHVYWYRQLPEEGLKFMVYLQKENIIDESGMPKERFSAEFPKEGPSILRIQQVVRGDSAAYFCASSPSRVSNQPQHFGDGTRLSIL.

This clonotype was observed a few times. CDR3 region: CASSRFQPQNTEAFF. As DNA, the CDR3 is TGTGCCAGCAGTCGATTCCAGCCTCAGAACACTGAAGCTTTCTTT. The rearrangement links TRBV6-1 to TRBJ1-1; D remains unclear. This CDR3 spans 15 amino acids. Trimming removed 5 bases at V and 1 base at J, with 14 bases between. CDR1 is MNHNS and CDR2 is SASEGT in the germline V gene.

This clonotype was found many times. The V call is TRBV6-2 or TRBV6-3, the J call TRBJ2-2; 7 bases fit TRBD1. This CDR3 has 16 amino acids. The V gene's germline CDR1 is MNHEY and CDR2 SVGEGT. J lost 5 bases, V lost 3 bases, and 9 bases had no gene match. The CDR3 spells CASSYAKTGRTGELFF. The CDR3 coding sequence is TGTGCCAGCAGTTATGCAAAGACAGGGCGTACCGGGGAGCTGTTTTTT.

This clonotype was counted a few times. The chain uses TRBV15 and TRBJ2-2, with TRBD2 as a possible D gene (6 bases). This CDR3 spans 15 amino acids. Germline V CDR1 and CDR2: LNHNV, YYDKDF (reference sequence). Trimming took 0 bases from V and 7 from J, leaving 12 bases between them. CDR3 sequence: CATSRDGGRGGELFF. The DNA for the CDR3 is TGTGCCACCAGCAGAGATGGAGGGCGGGGCGGGGAGCTGTTTTTT.

This clonotype has at least ten counts. The chain recombines TRBV28 with TRBJ2-7, with 8 nucleotides matching TRBD2. The junction had 7 bases not matched to a gene; V was cut back by 2 bases and J by 4 bases. The CDR3 extends over 15 amino acids. In germline, CDR1 is MDHEN, CDR2 SYDVKM. Written as DNA, the CDR3 is TGTGCCAGCAGTTTAGGTCGGGGGGGCTATTACGAGCAGTACTTC. It codes for CASSLGRGGYYEQYF.

The chain couples TRBV11-2 to TRBJ2-7, with D uncertain. This CDR3 has 14 amino acids. V was trimmed by 1 base and J by 2 bases, leaving 9 bases between them. Per germline, CDR1 SGHAT and CDR2 FQNNGV. CDR3 protein: CASSLGTIAYEQYF. CDR3 coding DNA: TGTGCCAGCAGCTTAGGAACAATTGCCTACGAGCAGTACTTC.

This clonotype was counted at least ten times. J is TRBJ1-6 and V is TRBV18, with TRBD1 matching over 8 bases. The CDR3 is 15 amino acids. V lost 2 bases to trimming and J lost 9 bases; unmatched junction nucleotides: 6. In germline, CDR1 is KGHSH, CDR2 LQKENI. Here the CDR3 DNA reads TGTGCCAGCTCACCAGAGCAGGGGGCTTCTTCACCCCTCCACTTT. This encodes CASSPEQGASSPLHF.

This clonotype was detected ten times or more. The chain has TRBV6-2 or TRBV6-3 and TRBJ1-1; 9 nucleotides line up with TRBD1. This CDR3 has 12 amino acids. Germline CDR1 MNHEY, CDR2 SVGEGT. V shed 4 bases, J shed 11 bases, and the junction held 5 bases outside the gene matches. Here the CDR3 DNA reads TGTGCCAGCAGTTCTGGGGACAGGGCGGCTTTCTTT. It codes for CASSSGDRAAFF.

The count of this clonotype is one. The rearrangement uses TRBV6-2 or TRBV6-3 and TRBJ1-5; D may be TRBD1 (5 bases). There are 15 residues in the CDR3. With 2 bases removed from V and 1 base from J, the gap between germline ends came to 9 bases. From germline, CDR1 is MNHEY and CDR2 SVGEGT. As DNA, the CDR3 is TGTGCCAGCAGTTACCCGGGGGTAAGCAATCAGCCCCAGCATTTT. Protein: CASSYPGVSNQPQHF.

V and J are TRBV6-5 and TRBJ1-2; 7 bases match TRBD1. The CDR3 extends over 14 amino acids. The germline CDR1 and CDR2 sequences are MNHEY and SVGAGI. The V gene end was trimmed by 6 bases and the J gene end by 4 bases; junction bases not matched to a gene: 8. CDR3 loop: CASRPRDRGYGYTF. In DNA, the CDR3 is TGTGCCAGCAGGCCCCGGGACAGAGGCTATGGCTACACCTTC.

This clonotype showed up many times. The chain recombines TRBV12-3 or TRBV12-4 with TRBJ1-6; D perhaps matches TRBD1 (5 bases). V was shortened by 0 bases and J by 11 bases, with 17 bases between the two germline ends. This CDR3 is 16 amino acids long. CDR3 in amino acids: CASSLASGAEGAPLHF. The CDR3 nucleotides are TGTGCCAGCAGTTTAGCTTCAGGAGCCGAAGGGGCACCCCTCCACTTT.

This clonotype is deemed medium-sized (0.01 to 0.1%). V and J are TRBV6-2 or TRBV6-3 and TRBJ2-2, with 7 bases matching TRBD1. Trimming cost V 4 bases and J 1 base; bases outside gene matches: 6. The germline CDR1 and CDR2 sequences are MNHEY and SVGEGT. The length of the CDR3 is 16 residues. The CDR3 sequence is CASSFRDRQNTGELFF. CDR3 sequence (DNA): TGTGCCAGCAGTTTCCGGGACAGACAGAACACCGGGGAGCTGTTTTTT.

This clonotype was seen repeatedly, ten times or more. The V gene is TRBV28, the J gene TRBJ2-7, with 9 bases identical to TRBD1. CDR1 and CDR2 (germline): MDHEN, SYDVKM. The CDR3 contains 13 residues. With 6 bases clipped from V and 3 bases from J, the junction kept 3 bases outside the gene matches. DNA for the CDR3: TGTGCCAGCAGGGGACAGGGTGTCTACGAGCAGTACTTC. Translation gives CASRGQGVYEQYF. The complete variable domain, with remaining parts taken from reference TRBV28 and TRBJ2-7, reads DVKVTQSSRYLVKRTGEKVFLECVQDMDHENMFWYRQDPGLGLRLIYFSYDVKMKEKGDIPEGYSVSREKKERFSLILESASTNQTSMYLCASRGQGVYEQYFGPGTRLTVT.

This clonotype was counted at least ten times. V and J are TRBV9 and TRBJ2-7; D gene uncertain. Germline V gene lookup returns CDR1 SGDLS and CDR2 YYNGEE. Trimming removed 0 bases at V and 4 bases at J, with 11 bases between. This CDR3 is 14 amino acids long. The DNA for the CDR3 is TGTGCCAGCAGCGTAGGGGGTGATTCGTACGAGCAGTACTTC. Protein product: CASSVGGDSYEQYF.